The clone carrying this T cell receptor beta chain was counted a few times. The record originates from a study of shared clonotypes between healthy human individuals. Naivety among CD8 cells was defined by CD45RO negativity and positive CCR7 selection, thereby excluding terminally differentiated effector memory CD45RA+ cells. From germline, CDR1 is MGHRA and CDR2 YSYEKL. With 0 bases removed from V and 1 base from J, the gap between germline ends came to 17 bases. CDR3 length: 18 amino acids. This table comes from immunoSEQ multiplex PCR, and its TCRdb copy is limited to in-frame clones, with some not included. The sample carries about 2 million clones, approximately 94% recorded once.

Source material: naive CD8+ T cells sorted from blood. The receptor was isolated from a man between 18 and 35 years old in good health. The chain couples TRBV4-1 to TRBJ2-3; the D is unclear. The CDR3, as DNA: TGCGCCAGCAGCCAAGATAGTCCGGCGGAATTGGGCACAGATACGCAGTATTTT. It codes for CASSQDSPAELGTDTQYF.